This T cell receptor (beta chain) is from a study of cytomegalovirus exposure and HLA in healthy donors (TCRdb year 2017). Broadly, across the study: According to an earlier analysis of a few hundred of the donors, some 180 million T cells yielded approximately 120 million unique TCR beta sequences and approximately 280 Gb of sequence data. An early release covering over 500 HLA-typed donors comprised roughly 300 gigabases of sequencing data and around 80 million unique TCR sequences. Of the approximately 400 genotyped donors, about 80% fell in the genetic ancestry cluster associated with self-reported Caucasian donors. The study aimed to test whether signatures of past pathogen exposure could be identified by cataloging public T cell receptors. The study used immunosequencing to profile the T cell repertoires of several hundred subjects and linked those repertoires to cytomegalovirus serostatus. Besides the first cohort of around 700 subjects, a separate validation cohort made up of roughly 130 different subjects was used. High-throughput TCR immunosequencing, statistical association of individual TCRs with disease status, and machine learning were combined to predict cytomegalovirus infection status. To study patterns of TCR occurrence, a later analysis re-analyzed previously published TCR beta repertoires from hundreds of donors and added high-resolution HLA genotyping. In the later analysis, no new phenotypic data were used to find candidate immune exposures; instead, reliance was placed on TCR beta sequences and their occurrence across donors. In an earlier analysis of 500 to 650 of the donors, high-throughput TCR beta sequencing was used to judge whether each TCR beta V gene segment behaved as functional or pseudogenic. Donor age, sex, ethnicity and CMV serostatus were collected together with the repertoire data. Genome-wide SNP genotypes for about three fifths of the roughly 670 donors were used in a later genetic analysis, which treated that subset as a discovery cohort. All discovery cohort repertoires had been generated using a single sequencing platform. Both class I and class II loci were covered by HLA typing, at four-digit resolution. Typing coverage varied by locus: about 629-640 donors for A, B, C, DRB1 and DQB1; 500 to 550 for DQA1; some 610 for DPA1; approximately 490 for DPB1. Roughly five DR-DQ haplotypes were handled as single units for association and clustering because linkage in the cohort was strong. Among approximately 370 genotyped donors of the cohort, an average of around 250,000 unique TCR beta nucleotide sequences was sequenced per donor, of which about 18% were non-productive. Overall study results and their limits: In an earlier analysis of 587 of the donors, most TCR beta V segments appeared in productive rearrangements about 90% or about 30% of the time, broadly matching IMGT annotations. The earlier analysis of about 600 of the donors excluded fewer than 20 rarely observed V segments, including chromosome 9 orphons, because counts were too low. A further reported finding was that TCR beta sequences accurately predicted the HLA-A and HLA-B alleles for most subjects in the first cohort. For the cohort, immune exposure information was limited to CMV serostatus. Some IMGT-functional V segments, including TRBV6-2 and TRBV6-3, could not be distinguished by the 87-base-pair reads and were therefore excluded. According to the authors, the approach could potentially be generalized to other disease states and immunological phenotypes. The study listed 164 TCR beta chains as associated with cytomegalovirus. In a later genetic analysis, fewer N-insertions in productive TCRs were reported among donors in an Asian-associated ancestry cluster than the roughly 640-donor mean. A later analysis reported that several top co-occurrence clusters appeared linked to parvovirus B19, influenza, CMV and Epstein-Barr virus. An association between a missense DCLRE1C variant and V-gene and J-gene trimming of TCR beta chains was found in a later genetic analysis and replicated in an independent cohort. A later analysis associated 15,000 to 20,000 TCR beta sequences with specific HLA alleles at a false discovery rate of 0.05. A cluster of highly shared sequence variants was judged likely to represent a technical artifact of the sequencing pipeline. In vitro tests confirmed that a few of the cytomegalovirus-associated TCR beta chains recognize cytomegalovirus antigens. Across donors, most TCR sequences were observed very rarely, whereas some public TCRs were present in many individuals. According to a later analysis, most CMV-associated TCR beta chains appeared to be HLA-restricted, and the HLA associations seemed to be driven largely by CMV exposure. In a later analysis, HLA-associated TCR beta chains showed more clonal expansion and lower generation probabilities than non-associated chains that were equally common. Sequencing depth was assumed to be roughly uniform across donors in the presence/absence analyses, though that assumption may not hold. In both the original and validation cohorts, the classifier was reported to diagnose cytomegalovirus status with high specificity and sensitivity. HLA typing was unavailable for some donors at each locus, so association tests used only the typed subset. Strong co-occurrence of HLA alleles, especially DR and DQ, made assigning TCR associations to individual alleles difficult. Linkage disequilibrium might explain the correlated functional status among segregating V segments, but an unknown experimental factor could not be ruled out. According to a later analysis, TCR association rates differed among HLA loci, with DRB1 alleles showing the most associated TCRs and HLA-C alleles showing the fewest. Only TCR beta chains were sequenced in this cohort, and the absence of alpha or paired-chain data limited detectable features.

The cohort was made up of around 720 healthy bone marrow donors. All cohort members were sampled while nominally healthy, although unrecorded immune exposures were likely present. The donor tested CMV seropositive and was one of the 289 seropositive cohort members. A peripheral blood sample was collected from each donor, and TCR beta sequencing was performed on peripheral blood mononuclear cells. Genomic DNA extraction from the blood cell samples was performed with the Qiagen DNeasy Blood Extraction Kit. In the germline V gene, CDR1 corresponds to MDHEN and CDR2 to SYDVKM. The trim is 8 bases for V and 3 bases for J, with a gap of 10 bases between the germline ends. The CDR3 spans 12 residues, from the cysteine through the phenylalanine. The read is trimmed to its CDR3 DNA, 36 bases read in frame from base 1. The library was obtained by the immunoSEQ multiplex PCR assay. For the multiplex PCR, a mixture combining 60 forward primers for TCR Vbeta segments and 13 reverse primers for TCR Jbeta segments was used. The CDR3 region of rearranged TCR beta genes was amplified from genomic DNA with a multiplex PCR assay. On the Illumina HiSeq System, the amplified TCR beta libraries were sequenced as 87-base-pair reads. The study's own analysis went as follows. A later analysis counted 65 million to 90 million unique TCR beta chains across the 600 to 850 repertoires, and about 10 million of these chains were shared by at least two donors. To remove PCR and sequencing errors, raw reads were error-corrected and collapsed into unique sequences using a nearest-neighbor algorithm that merged closely related sequences. To assign V, D and J gene segments, CDR3 sequences were aligned to IMGT reference sequences. For a sequence to be retained, a match of at least six nucleotides to both a V gene segment and a J gene segment was required. Rearrangements were called productive when the CDR3 lacked stop codons and stayed in frame with V and J; all others were non-productive. Following IMGT convention, CDR3 was defined as the stretch from the second conserved V-encoded cysteine up to the conserved J-encoded phenylalanine. The earlier analysis of some 540 of the donors excluded any sequence lacking an unambiguous match to a single V gene segment. In an earlier analysis of 587 of the donors, a V segment was called functional when productive rearrangements were above 56.7%, and segregating when the standard deviation between donors exceeded 5%. A statistical classification framework was built to diagnose cytomegalovirus status from the catalog of TCR beta chain sequences. A later analysis assigned V and J genes by comparing TCR nucleotide sequences with IMGT/GENE-DB human TR gene sequences. Using the TCRdist pipeline, a later analysis assigned CDR3 sequences along with most-parsimonious VDJ recombination scenarios. In a later analysis, each TCR beta chain was defined by its CDR3 amino acid sequence together with its V-gene family, and reads lacking a unique V-gene family were excluded. To address suspected cross-contamination and a sequencing artifact, a later analysis removed approximately 590 highly shared, low-generation-probability nucleotide sequences. A later analysis calculated a clonal expansion index for each public chain from normalized within-repertoire ranks of inferred template counts. In a later analysis, generation probabilities were computed using a VDJ recombination model fitted to out-of-frame rearrangements, and the results were checked against IGoR. In a later analysis, hypergeometric tests were used to score TCR-TCR, TCR-HLA and TCR-CMV co-occurrence, with a repertoire-size bias correction applied to TCR pairs. False discovery rates were estimated in a later analysis by permuting HLA or CMV assignments 20 times. In a later analysis, co-occurring TCRs were grouped with DBSCAN, and TCRdist sequence similarity was added when clustering was performed within HLA-allele-positive subsets. Repertoires with fewer than 30,000 or more than 120,000 public chains, plus five repertoires with anomalous nucleotide sharing, were excluded from co-occurrence clustering. TCRdb stores this immuneACCESS table with in-frame sequences only. Part of the clones is absent; in the studies checked, under half of the shortfall reflects unresolved V genes, and no reason is known for the rest. The DNA gave D and trimming, while V, J and clone size come from that table. The sample yields approximately 99,000 clones; around 80% were counted once. The ten most abundant clones make up under 5.5% of the sample.

A word on this clone: Its antigen target is currently unknown. No base-level quality is on record; no much larger clone is a single base apart.

The specimen was PBMCs. Recombination linked TRBV28 to TRBJ1-2; no confident D gene assignment can be made. This receptor was obtained from a middle-aged man in good health and CMV-seropositive. The DNA reads as follows: TGTGCCAGCGGCATCCAGGACTATGGCTACACCTTC. Its amino acids are CASGIQDYGYTF.